Listed here are 30 T cell receptor beta chains from one sample, sequenced in a study of blood T cell repertoires in COVID-19 (dated by TCRdb to 2020 to 2022). The library was obtained by the immunoSEQ multiplex PCR assay. Drawn from immuneACCESS, this table holds only the in-frame rearrangements with V and J called that TCRdb kept. Clones are partly lost; checked studies trace under half to an unresolved V gene and leave the rest unexplained. Within this sample are roughly 50,000 clones, with 90% of them counted one time only. The biggest ten clones account for less than 4% of the sample. The sequenced material came from peripheral blood. Every receptor here comes from a man aged 45-65 years with acute or convalescent COVID-19.

This clone was seen a single time. V is TRBV19 and J is TRBJ2-3; 7 nucleotides line up with TRBD2. Germline CDR1 LNHDA, CDR2 SQIVND (reference sequence). V dropped 6 bases and J dropped 0; count of bases not matched to a gene: 9. CDR3 size: 16 residues. The CDR3 sequence: CASRPNNGRSTDTQYF. The DNA for the CDR3 is TGTGCCAGTAGGCCTAATAACGGGAGGAGCACAGATACGCAGTATTTT.

This chain uses TRBV5-1 with TRBJ1-2, with D unresolved. Trimming took off 2 bases at V and 1 base at J, with 9 bases between the two ends. The CDR3 sequence is 14 residues long. The germline V gene has CDR1 SGHRS and CDR2 YFSETQ. Written as DNA, the CDR3 is TGCGCCAGCAGCTTAGATGGCGGTAACTATGGCTACACCTTC. It translates to CASSLDGGNYGYTF.

This chain joins TRBV5-1 and TRBJ2-7, with 7 bases identical to TRBD1. With V trimmed by 3 bases and J by 4 bases, 16 bases remained unmatched. The CDR3 contains 17 residues. The germline V gene has CDR1 SGHRS and CDR2 YFSETQ. CDR3 nucleotide sequence: TGCGCCAGCAGCTCCCCTAGACCCGGACAGGCGCTATACGAGCAGTACTTC. Its protein product is CASSSPRPGQALYEQYF.

Only one count was recorded for this clone. CDR3 protein: CASSLRWSGRASYEQYF. The CDR3 DNA is TGTGCCAGCAGCTTAAGATGGAGCGGGAGGGCCTCCTACGAGCAGTACTTC. The rearrangement links TRBV5-6 to TRBJ2-7; TRBD2 matches at 10 bases. J lost 0 bases, V lost 2 bases, and 8 bases had no gene match. Germline values: CDR1 SGHDT, CDR2 YYEEEE. The CDR3 length is 17 residues.

As concerns this clone: At one end, the junction sequence differs from germline, possibly due to a read error. The V gene is TRBV7-7, the J gene TRBJ2-7; 11 bases map to TRBD2. Germline CDR1 and CDR2: SSHAT and FNYEAQ (reference sequence). The CDR3 consists of 15 residues. The DNA for the CDR3 is TGTGCCAGCAGTGTAGCGGGAGGGCCCTCCTCCGAGCAGTACTTC. It encodes CASSVAGGPSSEQYF. Together with reference TRBV7-7 and TRBJ2-7, the CDR3 gives the full variable domain: GAGVSQSPRYKVTKRGQDVTLRCDPISSHATLYWYQQALGQGPEFLTYFNYEAQPDKSGLPSDRFSAERPEGSISTLTIQRTEQRDSAMYRCASSVAGGPSSEQYFGPGTRLTVT.

The chain uses TRBV5-1 and TRBJ2-5; D remains unclear. The CDR3 has 14 residues. V was shortened by 0 bases and J by 4 bases, with 10 bases between the two germline ends. CDR1 is SGHRS and CDR2 is YFSETQ in the germline V gene. The DNA for the CDR3 is TGCGCCAGCAGCTTGGCCGTGGCTCCAGAGACCCAGTACTTC. Its translation is CASSLAVAPETQYF.

The chain links TRBV6-5 to TRBJ1-1; 8 bases agree with TRBD1. Germline trimming cut 7 bases from V and 5 bases from J; bases unmatched to any gene: 6. CDR1 and CDR2 from the germline V gene are MNHEY and SVGAGI. The CDR3 extends over 13 amino acids. For the CDR3, the DNA is TGTGCCAGCATCTCGGACAGGGATACTGAAGCTTTCTTT. It encodes CASISDRDTEAFF.

The DNA for the CDR3 is TGCGCCAGCAGTGAAGCGGGGGGGGGAGACACGCAGTATTTT. Its translation is CASSEAGGGDTQYF. V usage is TRBV4-1 and J usage is TRBJ2-3; 10 bases line up with TRBD2. Germline values: CDR1 MGHRA, CDR2 YSYEKL. V trimming: 6 bases; J trimming: 9 bases; junction bases outside the gene matches: 9. The CDR3 sequence is 14 residues long.

The rearrangement links TRBV7-9 to TRBJ2-1; D not certain. Trimming stripped 2 bases from V and 4 bases from J, with 18 bases between. The CDR3 runs to 17 residues. Germline CDR1 SEHNR, CDR2 FQNEAQ (reference sequence). The CDR3 nucleotides read TGTGCCAGCAGCTTATTGGAAGACTCGTTATTATACAATGAGCAGTTCTTC. This translates into CASSLLEDSLLYNEQFF.

The V call is TRBV2, the J call TRBJ2-1; the D gene is possibly TRBD2 (5 bases). Germline values: CDR1 SNHLY, CDR2 FYNNEI. CDR3 length: 13 residues. Trimming took off 6 bases at V and 7 bases at J, with 13 bases between the two ends. As DNA, the CDR3 is TGTGCCAGCAGCCCCGCGGGTAGGAATGAGCAGTTCTTC. Protein product: CASSPAGRNEQFF. Full variable domain (rest looked up from reference TRBV2 and TRBJ2-1): EPEVTQTPSHQVTQMGQEVILRCVPISNHLYFYWYRQILGQKVEFLVSFYNNEISEKSEIFDDQFSVERPDGSNFTLKIRSTKLEDSAMYFCASSPAGRNEQFFGPGTRLTVL.

This chain uses TRBV10-1 with TRBJ2-1; TRBD2 agrees at 13 bases. V shed 6 bases and J 9 bases; nucleotides not matched to a gene: 5. The CDR3 is 14 residues long. Germline CDR1 is WNHNN and CDR2 is SYGVQD (reference sequence). CDR3 DNA: TGCGCCAGCAGGCACCGACTAGCGGGAGGTGAGCAGTTCTTC. It codes for CASRHRLAGGEQFF.

The chain joins TRBV4-1 to TRBJ2-7, with 8 bases aligning to TRBD2. With 0 bases clipped from V and 2 bases from J, the junction kept 3 bases outside the gene matches. CDR1 is MGHRA, CDR2 YSYEKL, per germline. The CDR3 extends over 15 amino acids. The CDR3 protein is CASSQEYGRAYEQYF. CDR3 in DNA: TGCGCCAGCAGCCAAGAGTACGGGAGGGCCTACGAGCAGTACTTC.

The chain uses TRBV7-6 and TRBJ1-2; TRBD1 agrees at 7 bases. Germline V CDR1 and CDR2: SGHVS, FNYEAQ. Trimming removed 2 bases from V and 8 bases from J; junction bases left unmatched: 23. The length of the CDR3 is 19 residues. The CDR3 bases are TGTGCCAGCAGCTTAAAGAAATCGGACAGGCCGTTATACATAGGAGGCTACACCTTC. Translating gives CASSLKKSDRPLYIGGYTF.

The chain combines TRBV9 with TRBJ1-1; D gene unclear. The germline V gene encodes CDR1 SGDLS and CDR2 YYNGEE. CDR3 size: 15 residues. The ends were cut back, 2 bases at V and 4 bases at J, with 15 bases in the middle. The CDR3 is CASSVRPGVGTEAFF. The DNA for the CDR3 is TGTGCCAGCAGCGTTCGACCGGGAGTGGGCACTGAAGCTTTCTTT. Filled out from reference TRBV9 and TRBJ1-1, the complete variable domain reads DSGVTQTPKHLITATGQRVTLRCSPRSGDLSVYWYQQSLDQGLQFLIQYYNGEERAKGNILERFSAQQFPDLHSELNLSSLELGDSALYFCASSVRPGVGTEAFFGQGTRLTVV.

The rearrangement links TRBV7-2 to TRBJ2-6, with a possible D match to TRBD2 (5 bases). The V end lost 5 bases, the J end lost 0 bases, and 11 bases lay between the germline ends. The germline CDR1 and CDR2 sequences are SGHTA and FQGNSA. This CDR3 contains 16 residues. The CDR3 DNA reads as TGTGCCAGCAGCCCCCAGCGGACCTCTGGGGCCAACGTCCTGACTTTC. Translation: CASSPQRTSGANVLTF. Full variable domain (outside the CDR3, taken from reference TRBV7-2 and TRBJ2-6): GAGVSQSPSNKVTEKGKDVELRCDPISGHTALYWYRQSLGQGLEFLIYFQGNSAPDKSGLPSDRFSAERTGGSVSTLTIQRTQQEDSAVYLCASSPQRTSGANVLTFGAGSRLTVL.

V is TRBV29-1 and J is TRBJ2-5; the match to TRBD2 covers 8 bases. The CDR3 spans 12 residues. After removal of 7 bases from V and 5 bases from J, the junction contained 6 bases not matched to a gene. Germline CDR1 is SQVTM and CDR2 is ANQGSEA. CDR3 in amino acids: CSAHGGAETQYF. The DNA of the CDR3 is TGCAGCGCCCACGGGGGGGCTGAGACCCAGTACTTC.

The chain couples TRBV29-1 to TRBJ1-2, with TRBD1 identical over 8 bases. Germline V lookup: CDR1 SQVTM, CDR2 ANQGSEA. This CDR3 region has 16 residues. Unmatched junction bases numbered 15, after V lost 3 bases and J lost 6 bases. The CDR3 here is CSVEAVAGTGVDGYTF. The CDR3 DNA sequence: TGCAGCGTTGAGGCTGTTGCAGGGACAGGTGTGGATGGCTACACCTTC.

The rearrangement links TRBV21-1 to TRBJ1-6; whether TRBD1, the table's D call, matches the DNA was not checked. TRBV21-1 is reported as a pseudogene. This CDR3 contains 13 residues. In nucleotides, the CDR3 is TGTGCCAGCAGGACAGGGAGTAATTCACCCCTCCACTTT. The encoded protein is CASRTGSNSPLHF.

Worth noting for this clone: Different DNA sequences within this sample yield the same CDR3. In DNA, the CDR3 is TGCGCCAGCAGCCAAGATCGCGGGCAGGCGGACGAGCAGTACTTC. Its protein is CASSQDRGQADEQYF. The genes are TRBV4-3 and TRBJ2-7, with D tentatively TRBD2 (5 bases). CDR1 and CDR2 (germline): LGHNA, YSLEER. The CDR3 extends over 15 amino acids. V dropped 0 bases and J dropped 5 bases, with 14 bases sitting between them.

This clone was counted once. The rearrangement joins TRBV19 to TRBJ2-2; D perhaps matches TRBD2 (5 bases). The germline V and J ends were trimmed by 1 base and 0 bases, with 9 bases remaining between them. CDR3 length: 16 residues. CDR1 and CDR2 from the germline V gene are LNHDA and SQIVND (reference sequence). CDR3 region: CASSIGSDPNTGELFF. The CDR3 bases are TGTGCCAGTAGTATAGGTAGCGACCCGAACACCGGGGAGCTGTTTTTT.

In this sample, this clone turned up once. V and J are TRBV19 and TRBJ2-3; TRBD2 aligns across 13 bases. The trim removed 6 bases at V and 6 bases at J, leaving 6 bases unmatched. This CDR3 is 15 amino acids long. The germline V gene has CDR1 LNHDA and CDR2 SQIVND (reference sequence). CDR3 region: CASRRTSGRRDTQYF. The CDR3 DNA sequence: TGTGCCAGTAGGAGGACTAGCGGGAGACGCGATACGCAGTATTTT.

The chain combines TRBV9 with TRBJ2-6, with 9 bases lining up with TRBD2. Germline CDR1 reads SGDLS; CDR2 reads YYNGEE. V trimming: 2 bases; J trimming: 0 bases; junction bases outside the gene matches: 12. CDR3 length: 20 residues. CDR3 protein: CASSVSARLAGDSGANVLTF. The CDR3 DNA is TGTGCCAGCAGCGTCTCCGCCCGATTAGCGGGGGACTCTGGGGCCAACGTCCTGACTTTC.

The chain employs TRBV5-1 and TRBJ1-2, with D maybe TRBD1 (6 bases). This CDR3 comprises 15 residues. Germline-derived CDR1 and CDR2 are SGHRS and YFSETQ. V was clipped by 1 base and J by 3 bases, with 13 bases between them. The CDR3 DNA reads as TGCGCCAGCAGCTTGACCGGGTCAGGGGACTATGGCTACACCTTC. It specifies CASSLTGSGDYGYTF.

This clone was seen a single time. The sample carries other DNA sequences with the same CDR3. The chain uses TRBV7-9 and TRBJ1-5; D is undetermined. The CDR3 is 13 amino acids. Germline V gene sequence: CDR1 SEHNR, CDR2 FQNEAQ (reference sequence). Deletions cut 1 base from V and 5 bases from J, with 6 bases between. Written as DNA, the CDR3 is TGTGCCAGCAGCTTAGGGGGAGATCAGCCCCAGCATTTT. Translating gives CASSLGGDQPQHF.

J is TRBJ1-5 and V is TRBV7-8; D perhaps matches TRBD1 (5 bases). In germline, CDR1 is SGHVS, CDR2 FQNEAQ. V was trimmed by 5 bases and J by 2 bases, leaving 28 bases between them. The CDR3 is 20 amino acids. The CDR3 DNA reads TGTGCCAGCAGCGTCCGCACAGGATTAGGATTGGGGATGGGCAATCAGCCCCAGCATTTT. Amino acid sequence: CASSVRTGLGLGMGNQPQHF.

This clone was detected a few times. Germline and junction disagree at one end, which may indicate a read error. The chain employs TRBV15 and TRBJ1-3, with 8 bases aligning to TRBD1. This CDR3 comprises 15 residues. Germline V gene lookup returns CDR1 LNHNV and CDR2 YYDKDF (reference sequence). DNA of the CDR3: TGTGCCACCAGCAGAGATTTACAGCAGGGGGCTTTTTCGCATTTT. It codes for CATSRDLQQGAFSHF.

This chain joins TRBV7-2 and TRBJ1-1; no reliable D call. Germline CDR1 reads SGHTA; CDR2 reads FQGNSA. Trimming removed 1 base at V and 10 bases at J, with 10 bases between. The CDR3 spans 12 residues. CDR3 sequence (DNA): TGTGCCAGCAGCTTAGGGGCCCTCGGAGCTTTCTTT. It is translated as CASSLGALGAFF.

The chain links TRBV5-1 to TRBJ1-6; maybe TRBD1 (5 bases). Between the trimmed V and J ends, which lost 3 bases and 10 bases, there was a span of 8 bases. CDR3 length: 12 amino acids. The germline V gene has CDR1 SGHRS and CDR2 YFSETQ. The CDR3 reads CASSSGESPLHF. The CDR3 DNA reads TGCGCCAGCAGCTCGGGGGAATCACCCCTCCACTTT.

The chain couples TRBV5-1 to TRBJ1-5; 9 bases agree with TRBD1. CDR1 is SGHRS, CDR2 YFSETQ, per germline. CDR3 length equals 15 residues. V gave up 0 bases and J gave up 6 bases; unmatched junction bases: 4. Here the CDR3 DNA reads TGCGCCAGCAGCTTGGTCCCGGGACAGGGTCAGCCCCAGCATTTT. This gives the protein CASSLVPGQGQPQHF.

In its sample, this clone was seen once. V is TRBV6-5 and J is TRBJ2-5; D remains unclear. Per germline, CDR1 MNHEY and CDR2 SVGAGI. V was clipped by 0 bases and J by 4 bases, with 9 bases between them. The CDR3 sequence is 14 residues long. The CDR3 loop is CASSYSRLTETQYF. CDR3 DNA sequence: TGTGCCAGCAGTTACTCCAGGCTCACAGAGACCCAGTACTTC.